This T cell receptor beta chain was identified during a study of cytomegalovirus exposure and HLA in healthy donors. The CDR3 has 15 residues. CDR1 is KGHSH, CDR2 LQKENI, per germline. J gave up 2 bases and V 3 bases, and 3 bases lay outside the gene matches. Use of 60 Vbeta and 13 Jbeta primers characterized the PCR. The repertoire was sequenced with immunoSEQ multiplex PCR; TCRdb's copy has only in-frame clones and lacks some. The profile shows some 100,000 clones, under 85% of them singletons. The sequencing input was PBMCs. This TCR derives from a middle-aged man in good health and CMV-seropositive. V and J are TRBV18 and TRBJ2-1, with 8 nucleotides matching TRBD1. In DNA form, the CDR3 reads TGTGCCAGCTCACCGATACAGGGGGCCTACAATGAGCAGTTCTTC. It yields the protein CASSPIQGAYNEQFF.